These 2 T cell receptor beta chains were sequenced from one sample in a study of blood T cells in healthy people across ages. Combining a sample-barcoded 5' primer with a J-beta primer mix, a second PCR ran for 7 to 11 cycles. TCRdb ran MiXCR on the 5' RACE reads and lists one entry per CDR3 protein. The sample lists more than 900,000 distinct CDR3 sequences; about 29% were seen once. This sample was shared with a second study, whose subject was T cells of mothers and their children.

Sequencing input: blood. The source of these receptors is a middle-aged woman in good health.

This chain joins TRBV7-8 and TRBJ2-2; tentative D call: TRBD2 (7 bases). Between the trimmed V and J ends, which lost 3 bases and 7 bases, there was a span of 15 bases. From germline, CDR1 is SGHVS and CDR2 FQNEAQ. The CDR3 has 15 residues. This CDR3 is CASSFRGGAGGELFF. The DNA of the CDR3 is TGTGCCAGCAGCTTCCGAGGGGGGGCAGGCGGGGAGCTGTTTTTT.

The CDR3 nucleotides are TGTGCCTCCCGCAGTGGCCAGTCTAGCCTTACGCAGTATTTT. It is translated as CASRSGQSSLTQYF. V usage is TRBV28 and J usage is TRBJ2-3, with D maybe TRBD2 (5 bases). Germline V CDR1 and CDR2: MDHEN, SYDVKM. The CDR3 has 14 amino acids. V gave up 11 bases and J gave up 8 bases, with 23 bases separating them.